The rows below give T cell receptor beta chains drawn from one sample of a study of blood T cell repertoires in COVID-19. The table came from immunoSEQ multiplex PCR; TCRdb's copy has only in-frame clones and leaves some out. Of about 150,000 clones in the sample, less than 90% were seen once. Material: PBMCs or T cells enriched from blood (not recorded which). The receptors were gathered from a woman between 45 and 65 years old who had recovered from COVID-19. The CDR3 runs from the conserved cysteine through the conserved F or W. The D gene is left open where the match is weak.

>-|TRBV27|TRBJ1-5
TGTGCCAGCAGTTTAAGGTCGGGGGTCGACCAGCCCCAGCATTTT
CASSLRSGVDQPQHF
>-|TRBV7-2|TRBJ1-2
TGTGCCAGCAGTCTTAACAGGGAGGGAGGCTACACCTTC
CASSLNREGGYTF
>-|TRBV6-5|TRBJ1-1
TGTGCCAGCAGATCGCCGAGCGCCGGTGAAGCTTTCTTT
CASRSPSAGEAFF
>TRBD2|TRBV4-2|TRBJ2-1
TGTGCCAGCAGCCCCGGCGGCGCGGGAGACAATGAGCAGTTCTTC
CASSPGGAGDNEQFF
>-|TRBV11-2|TRBJ2-2
TGTGCCAGCAGCTTATACAGGGCGGCCGGGGAGCTGTTTTTT
CASSLYRAAGELFF
>-|TRBV5-1|TRBJ2-1
TGCGCCAGCAGCTTGCCAGTGGACACTGGGAATGAGCAGTTCTTC
CASSLPVDTGNEQFF
>TRBD1|TRBV7-3|TRBJ2-1
TGTGCCAGCAGCCCACCTTCTGCGGGACAGGGATACAATGAGCAGTTCTTC
CASSPPSAGQGYNEQFF
>TRBD1|TRBV5-1|TRBJ2-5
TGCGCCAGCAGCTCTCAGACAGGGACGCAAGAGACCCAGTACTTC
CASSSQTGTQETQYF
>TRBD1|TRBV28|TRBJ1-2
TGTGCCAGCACCAAGGACAGGGCGTATGGCTACACCTTC
CASTKDRAYGYTF
>-|TRBV10-1|TRBJ2-3
TGCGCCAGCAACGAAGCGGTTACAGATACGCAGTATTTT
CASNEAVTDTQYF
>-|TRBV28|TRBJ1-5
TGTGCCAGCAGTTCCACGGCAGGGCCATATAGCAATCAGCCCCAGCATTTT
CASSSTAGPYSNQPQHF
>-|TRBV27|TRBJ1-4
TGTGCCAGCAGTCCCCTACAGGGTATTCGTGAAAAACTGTTTTTT
CASSPLQGIREKLFF
>-|TRBV6-5|TRBJ1-2
TGTGCCAGCAGTCCGTCGGCTAACTATGGCTACACCTTC
CASSPSANYGYTF
>TRBD1|TRBV29-1|TRBJ1-2
TGCAGCGTTGAACAGGGACAGGGCCTTGGCTACACCTTC
CSVEQGQGLGYTF
>TRBD1|TRBV19|TRBJ2-6
TGTGCCAGTAGTGAGGGACAGGGTTTTTCTGGGGCCAACGTCCTGACTTTC
CASSEGQGFSGANVLTF
>TRBD1|TRBV15|TRBJ1-1
TGTGCCACCAGCAGAGGGGGACAGGAGTATAACACTGAAGCTTTCTTT
CATSRGGQEYNTEAFF
>-|TRBV19|TRBJ2-7
TGTGCCAGTAGTATAGGGGGCAGAACCTACGAGCAGTACTTC
CASSIGGRTYEQYF
>-|TRBV28|TRBJ1-6
TGTGCCAGCAGTTTAACAGGGAATAATTCACCCCTCCACTTT
CASSLTGNNSPLHF
>-|TRBV5-1|TRBJ1-4
TGCGCCAGCAGCTACTCCGGGACAACTAATGAAAAACTGTTTTTT
CASSYSGTTNEKLFF
>TRBD1|TRBV19|TRBJ1-3
TGTGCCAGTAGTAGCCGGGACAGGAACACCATATATTTT
CASSSRDRNTIYF
>-|TRBV7-2|TRBJ2-3
TGTGCCAGCAGCTTATCCCCAACAGATACGCAGTATTTT
CASSLSPTDTQYF
>-|TRBV19|TRBJ2-1
TGTGCCAGTAGTACGACCCGGACACTACCATGGCAGTTCTTC
CASSTTRTLPWQFF
>-|TRBV7-2|TRBJ2-1
TGTGCCAGCAGCCAGACAGGAGTCAAAGGGAATGAGCAGTTCTTC
CASSQTGVKGNEQFF
>-|TRBV5-5|TRBJ1-5
TGTGCCAGCAGCTTCTCCTTTACAGGGATAGATCAGCCCCAGCATTTT
CASSFSFTGIDQPQHF
>TRBD2|TRBV19|TRBJ2-7
TGTGCCAGTAGTATGGTGGGAGGGCCGGGCGAGCAGTACTTC
CASSMVGGPGEQYF
>-|TRBV21-1|TRBJ1-5
TGTGCCAGCACCGGTAGGGACTCCGGGGGGGATCAGCCCCAGCATTTT
CASTGRDSGGDQPQHF
>-|TRBV28|TRBJ1-5
TGTGCCAGCAGGATGGGAGGGGGTGGTAATCAGCCCCAGCATTTT
CASRMGGGGNQPQHF
>-|TRBV14|TRBJ1-6
TGTGCCAGCAGCCATGGGGGGTCCTATAATTCACCCCTCCACTTT
CASSHGGSYNSPLHF